The rows below give T cell receptor beta chains drawn from one sample of a study of T-cell reconstitution after alpha-beta-depleted transplantation in children. TCRdb passed the PCR reads through MiXCR, listing each CDR3 protein once. Of a few hundred thousand distinct CDR3 sequences in the sample, roughly 27% were seen once. The sequenced sample was PBMCs, obtained before TCRalphabeta/CD19-depleted stem cell transplant. These receptors all stem from a boy under two years old with Wiskott-Aldrich syndrome, due to receive a stem cell transplant. The CDR3 runs from the conserved cysteine through the conserved F or W. The D gene is left open where the match is weak. A clone size is listed for some rows: how often the clone was seen (once, few, many), or a class if it is expanded.

CDR3: CASSLDSRGRGYTF
DNA: TGCGCCAGCAGCTTGGATTCCAGGGGCCGAGGCTACACCTTC
V: TRBV5-1
J: TRBJ1-2
D: NA
size: few

CDR3: CASSLESSIYEQYF
DNA: TGTGCCAGCAGCTTGGAAAGTAGCATCTACGAGCAGTACTTC
V: TRBV7-3
J: TRBJ2-7
D: NA
size: NA

CDR3: CAWSGLAGESLYNEQFF
DNA: TGTGCCTGGAGTGGCCTAGCGGGAGAATCTTTGTACAATGAGCAGTTCTTC
V: TRBV30
J: TRBJ2-1
D: TRBD2
size: few

CDR3: CASSTRGSATGEQYF
DNA: TGTGCCAGTAGTACGAGGGGGTCCGCTACCGGGGAGCAGTACTTC
V: TRBV19
J: TRBJ2-7
D: NA
size: NA

CDR3: CASSLGGLDTPTQYF
DNA: TGTGCCAGCAGCCTCGGGGGATTAGACACTCCGACCCAGTACTTC
V: TRBV4-2
J: TRBJ2-5
D: NA
size: NA

CDR3: CASSLDFGSYNEQFF
DNA: TGCGCCAGCAGCTTGGATTTCGGCTCCTACAATGAGCAGTTCTTC
V: TRBV5-1
J: TRBJ2-1
D: NA
size: NA

CDR3: CASSLYVRDRISYEQYF
DNA: TGTGCCAGCAGTTTATATGTTCGGGACCGAATATCCTACGAGCAGTACTTC
V: TRBV28
J: TRBJ2-7
D: NA
size: few

CDR3: CASSQSRFFGYTF
DNA: TGTGCCAGCAGCCAATCCAGGTTTTTCGGCTACACCTTC
V: TRBV14
J: TRBJ1-2
D: NA
size: few

CDR3: CASSAAGGQGYTF
DNA: TGTGCCAGCAGTGCCGCGGGGGGCCAGGGCTACACCTTC
V: TRBV12-3/TRBV12-4
J: TRBJ1-2
D: NA
size: few

CDR3: CASSLRIAGGPQETQYF
DNA: TGCGCCAGCAGCTTGAGAATAGCGGGAGGGCCTCAAGAGACCCAGTACTTC
V: TRBV5-1
J: TRBJ2-5
D: TRBD2
size: NA

CDR3: CASSTAGGSYNEQFF
DNA: TGTGCCAGCAGCACAGCGGGGGGCTCCTACAATGAGCAGTTCTTC
V: TRBV5-5
J: TRBJ2-1
D: TRBD2
size: NA

CDR3: CSARAGQVNEQFF
DNA: TGCAGTGCTAGAGCGGGACAGGTCAATGAGCAGTTCTTC
V: TRBV20-1
J: TRBJ2-1
D: TRBD1
size: NA

CDR3: CSVVFRGIYNEQFF
DNA: TGCAGCGTCGTTTTCAGGGGGATCTACAATGAGCAGTTCTTC
V: TRBV29-1
J: TRBJ2-1
D: TRBD1
size: NA

CDR3: CASSRRPQDRVGEQYF
DNA: TGTGCCAGCTCTAGACGACCCCAGGACAGGGTTGGCGAGCAGTACTTC
V: TRBV18
J: TRBJ2-7
D: TRBD1
size: NA

CDR3: CASSAHEGVETQYF
DNA: TGTGCCAGCAGCGCGCACGAGGGGGTGGAGACCCAGTACTTC
V: TRBV27
J: TRBJ2-5
D: NA
size: NA

CDR3: CASSVDPTGTLQETQYF
DNA: TGCGCCAGCAGCGTAGATCCCACGGGAACCTTACAAGAGACCCAGTACTTC
V: TRBV5-1
J: TRBJ2-5
D: NA
size: NA

CDR3: CSAQRLAITYEQYF
DNA: TGCAGTGCTCAACGACTAGCGATTACCTACGAGCAGTACTTC
V: TRBV20-1
J: TRBJ2-7
D: TRBD2
size: NA

CDR3: CSVAGRLHNEQFF
DNA: TGCAGCGTGGCCGGACGTCTCCACAATGAGCAGTTCTTC
V: TRBV29-1
J: TRBJ2-1
D: NA
size: NA

CDR3: CASSQEGQGPGELFF
DNA: TGTGCCAGCAGCCAAGAAGGGCAGGGCCCCGGGGAGCTGTTTTTT
V: TRBV4-2
J: TRBJ2-2
D: NA
size: NA

CDR3: CSVVGYRSGPDTQYF
DNA: TGCAGCGTCGTAGGTTACAGGAGTGGCCCAGATACGCAGTATTTT
V: TRBV29-1
J: TRBJ2-3
D: NA
size: few

CDR3: CASSGTSSYNEQFF
DNA: TGCGCCAGCTCCGGGACTAGCTCCTACAATGAGCAGTTCTTC
V: TRBV10-2
J: TRBJ2-1
D: TRBD2
size: many

CDR3: CSAERVPGTSGYYNEQFF
DNA: TGCAGCGCTGAAAGGGTCCCTGGGACTAGCGGTTACTACAATGAGCAGTTCTTC
V: TRBV29-1
J: TRBJ2-1
D: TRBD2
size: NA

CDR3: CASSDPRGGVSYEQYF
DNA: TGTGCCAGCAGCGATCCCAGGGGGGGGGTCAGCTACGAGCAGTACTTC
V: TRBV7-9
J: TRBJ2-7
D: NA
size: once

CDR3: CSASPGVGYTF
DNA: TGCAGTGCTAGTCCAGGGGTCGGCTACACCTTC
V: TRBV20-1
J: TRBJ1-2
D: NA
size: few

CDR3: CASSPRLIGGTQYF
DNA: TGTGCCAGCTCACCACGTCTTATAGGTGGTACGCAGTATTTT
V: TRBV18
J: TRBJ2-3
D: NA
size: few

CDR3: CASSSRTNRVEAFF
DNA: TGTGCCAGCAGTTCTCGGACGAACAGGGTTGAAGCTTTCTTT
V: TRBV12-3/TRBV12-4
J: TRBJ1-1
D: NA
size: NA

CDR3: CASSPRQGFGYEQYF
DNA: TGCGCCAGCAGCCCCCGACAGGGGTTCGGGTACGAGCAGTACTTC
V: TRBV5-1
J: TRBJ2-7
D: TRBD1
size: few